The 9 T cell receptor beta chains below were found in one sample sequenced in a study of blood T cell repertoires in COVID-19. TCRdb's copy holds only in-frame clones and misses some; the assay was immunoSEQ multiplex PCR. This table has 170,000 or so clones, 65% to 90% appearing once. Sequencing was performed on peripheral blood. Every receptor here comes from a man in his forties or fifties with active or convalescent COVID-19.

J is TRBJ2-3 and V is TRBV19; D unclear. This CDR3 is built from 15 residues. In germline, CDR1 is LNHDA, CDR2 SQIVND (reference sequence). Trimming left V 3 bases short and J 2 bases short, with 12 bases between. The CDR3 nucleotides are TGTGCCAGTAGTATCGCCCAGGCCGTCACAGATACGCAGTATTTT. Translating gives CASSIAQAVTDTQYF.

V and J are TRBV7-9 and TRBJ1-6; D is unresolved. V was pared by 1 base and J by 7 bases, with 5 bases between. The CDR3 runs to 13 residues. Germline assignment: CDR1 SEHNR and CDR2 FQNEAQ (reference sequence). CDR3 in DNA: TGTGCCAGCAGCTTAGAAGCAAATTCACCCCTCCACTTT. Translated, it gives CASSLEANSPLHF.

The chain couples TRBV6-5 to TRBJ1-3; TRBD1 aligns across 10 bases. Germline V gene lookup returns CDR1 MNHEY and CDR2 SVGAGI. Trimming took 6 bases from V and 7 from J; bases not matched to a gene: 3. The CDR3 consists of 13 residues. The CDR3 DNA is TGTGCCAGCAGAGGGACAGGGGAGAACACCATATATTTT. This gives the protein CASRGTGENTIYF.

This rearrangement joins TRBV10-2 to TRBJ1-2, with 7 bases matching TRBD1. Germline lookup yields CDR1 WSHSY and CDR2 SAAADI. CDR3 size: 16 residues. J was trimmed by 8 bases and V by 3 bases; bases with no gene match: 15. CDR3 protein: CASSEFRVEIRGGYTF. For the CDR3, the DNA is TGCGCCAGCAGTGAATTTAGGGTCGAAATCAGGGGGGGCTACACCTTC.

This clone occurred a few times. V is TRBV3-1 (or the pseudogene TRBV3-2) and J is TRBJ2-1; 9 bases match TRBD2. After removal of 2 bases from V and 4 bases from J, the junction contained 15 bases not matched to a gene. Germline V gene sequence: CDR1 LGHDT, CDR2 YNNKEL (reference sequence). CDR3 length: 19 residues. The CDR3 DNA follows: TGTGCCAGCAGCCAAAAGCGGGGGGCCCCCAATGGAGTATACAATGAGCAGTTCTTC. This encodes CASSQKRGAPNGVYNEQFF.

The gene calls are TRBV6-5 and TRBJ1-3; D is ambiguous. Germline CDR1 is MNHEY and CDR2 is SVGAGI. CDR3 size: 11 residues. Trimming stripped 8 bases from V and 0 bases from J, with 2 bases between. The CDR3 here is CASRSGNTIYF. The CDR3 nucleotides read TGTGCCAGCCGCTCTGGAAACACCATATATTTT.

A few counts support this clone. Written as DNA, the CDR3 is TGTGCCAGCAGTTCCACTAGCGGCTCCTACGAGCAGTACTTC. Translation gives CASSSTSGSYEQYF. The chain couples TRBV27 to TRBJ2-7; 8 bases map to TRBD2. There are 14 residues in the CDR3. Germline CDR1 reads MNHEY; CDR2 reads SMNVEV (reference sequence). The ends lost 4 bases at V and 0 bases at J; junction bases unmatched: 2.

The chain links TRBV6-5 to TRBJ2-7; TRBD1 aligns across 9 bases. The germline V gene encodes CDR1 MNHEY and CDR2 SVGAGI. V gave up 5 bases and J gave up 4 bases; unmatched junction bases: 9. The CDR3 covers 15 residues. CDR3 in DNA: TGTGCCAGCAGTACGCGACCGACAGGGGGGTACGAGCAGTACTTC. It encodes CASSTRPTGGYEQYF.

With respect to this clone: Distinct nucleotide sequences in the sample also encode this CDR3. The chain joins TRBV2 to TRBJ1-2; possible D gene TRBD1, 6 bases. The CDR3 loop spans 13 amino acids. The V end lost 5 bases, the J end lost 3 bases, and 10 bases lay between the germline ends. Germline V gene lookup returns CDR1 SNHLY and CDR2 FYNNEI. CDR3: CASSLQGDYGYTF. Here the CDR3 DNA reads TGTGCCAGCAGTCTACAGGGAGACTATGGCTACACCTTC.